This T cell receptor beta chain came from a study of CD8+ T cells in alopecia areata. This CDR3 region has 12 residues. Germline V CDR1 and CDR2: SNHLY, FYNNEI. Trimming took 7 bases from V and 3 from J; bases not matched to a gene: 3. In each case, RNA was isolated and then reverse transcribed into cDNA as the sequencing template. Assay: immunoSEQ multiplex PCR; the TCRdb copy retains only in-frame clones and omits some. This sample has 110,000 to 150,000 clones, with 45% to 65% found just once. Treatment denoted: oral pan-JAK inhibitor, 5-10 mg twice daily. The sequences come from CD8+ T cells sorted from blood, collected at week 4, from a patient treated with tofacitinib. The rearrangement links TRBV2 to TRBJ2-7; 7 bases are shared with TRBD1. This receptor was taken from a human donor with alopecia areata. In nucleotides, the CDR3 is TGTGCCAGCAAACAGGGGTTCTACGAGCAGTACTTC. Translated, it gives CASKQGFYEQYF.